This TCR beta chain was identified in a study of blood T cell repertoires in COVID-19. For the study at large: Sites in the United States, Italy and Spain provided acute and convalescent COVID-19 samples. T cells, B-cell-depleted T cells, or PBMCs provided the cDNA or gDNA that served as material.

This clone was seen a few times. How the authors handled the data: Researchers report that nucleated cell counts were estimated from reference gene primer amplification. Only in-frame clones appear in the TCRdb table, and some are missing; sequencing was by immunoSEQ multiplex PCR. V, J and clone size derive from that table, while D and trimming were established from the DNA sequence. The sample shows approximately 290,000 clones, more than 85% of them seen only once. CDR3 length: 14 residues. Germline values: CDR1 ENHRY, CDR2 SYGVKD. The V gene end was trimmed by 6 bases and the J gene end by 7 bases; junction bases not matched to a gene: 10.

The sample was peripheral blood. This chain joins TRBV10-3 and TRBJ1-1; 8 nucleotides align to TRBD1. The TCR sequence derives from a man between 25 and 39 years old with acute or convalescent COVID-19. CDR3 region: CAIRSVNRGDEAFF. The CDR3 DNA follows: TGTGCCATCAGGTCCGTAAACAGGGGGGATGAAGCTTTCTTT.